The rows below give T cell receptor beta chains drawn from one sample of a study of monozygotic twins with inflammatory bowel disease. TCRdb re-called the 5' RACE reads and shows each CDR3 protein once, DNA omitted. Its listing shows some 200,000 distinct CDR3 sequences. What was sequenced was blood. These receptors were obtained from a human donor with ulcerative colitis or Crohn's disease, or a healthy co-twin of an affected twin (not recorded which). Both conserved end residues are part of each CDR3. Fields, in order: V gene, J gene, CDR3 protein.

TRBV20-1	TRBJ2-2	CSAPGRGELFF
TRBV12-3/TRBV12-4	TRBJ1-5	CASSKTLQPQHF
TRBV3-1	TRBJ1-1	CASSLGARNEAFF
TRBV18	TRBJ1-4	CASSPMKIEKLFF
TRBV4-2	TRBJ2-7	CASSQERGPTYEQYF
TRBV19	TRBJ2-3	CASKYRDTFTDTQYF
TRBV6-2/TRBV6-3	TRBJ1-4	CASKNTGTGEKLFF
TRBV7-2	TRBJ2-4	CASSSTQGADIQYF
TRBV5-1	TRBJ1-1	CASSSTGANTEAFF
TRBV12-3/TRBV12-4	TRBJ1-1	CASSITVNTEAFF
TRBV7-8	TRBJ2-5	CASSFGTQGQETQYF
TRBV12-3/TRBV12-4	TRBJ1-4	CASSSGQGNEKLFF
TRBV5-5	TRBJ1-4	CASSWRPADEKLFF
TRBV5-1	TRBJ1-5	CASSLGGNSNQPQHF
TRBV12-3/TRBV12-4	TRBJ2-3	CASSRSGGADF
TRBV2	TRBJ2-3	CASILGGGFTQYF
TRBV20-1	TRBJ1-2	CSLTGGNYGYTF
TRBV2	TRBJ2-5	CASSELGVIQETQYF
TRBV6-1	TRBJ1-3	CASSVTGGTGNTIYF
TRBV10-2	TRBJ1-6	CASRRWVEDSPLHF
TRBV15	TRBJ2-1	CATSRDRQGWNEQFF
TRBV7-6	TRBJ2-6	CASSSQGLGANVLTF
TRBV20-1	TRBJ2-7	CSANSGRDLREQYF
TRBV5-1	TRBJ2-2	CASSFRLAGRRIQAYTGELFF
TRBV11-2	TRBJ2-2	CASSTTGQNTGELFF
TRBV6-1	TRBJ1-2	CASSGQLGVGGYTF
TRBV14	TRBJ1-2	CASSLVPRGSGYTF
TRBV23-1	TRBJ2-7	CASTTDRGLYEQYF
TRBV6-1	TRBJ2-5	CASSDAPSGVQETQYF
TRBV7-9	TRBJ2-1	CASSLVGGGIDEQFF
TRBV10-3	TRBJ1-1	CAISEKGQAFEAFF
TRBV3-1	TRBJ2-3	CASSQDIGLAGGTDTQYF
TRBV20-1	TRBJ2-7	CSARPRGPYEQYF
TRBV18	TRBJ1-1	CASSPSGITEAFF
TRBV6-5	TRBJ1-3	CASSYGGSGNTIYF
TRBV7-2	TRBJ2-1	CASSLYRGGAYNEQFF
TRBV20-1	TRBJ1-3	CSATGAGNTIYF
TRBV7-8	TRBJ1-5	CASSEQGRGNQPQHF
TRBV5-1	TRBJ2-7	CASSLGQFAYEQYF
TRBV12-3/TRBV12-4	TRBJ1-5	CASSDKERFNQPQHF
TRBV4-1	TRBJ2-7	CASSQVAGGHYEQYF
TRBV11-2	TRBJ2-2	CASSLDREIENTGELFF
TRBV11-3	TRBJ2-7	CASSLVVTGEQYF
TRBV5-1	TRBJ1-2	CASSFAGQGAGGYTF
TRBV12-3/TRBV12-4	TRBJ1-2	CASSLGILMGHLNYGYTF
TRBV5-1	TRBJ1-6	CASTLLPGSMNNSPLHF
TRBV18	TRBJ2-7	CASSRTSGGTYEQYF
TRBV5-1	TRBJ2-1	CASSLGGSNEQFF
TRBV7-2	TRBJ1-2	CASSLYTDYGYTF
TRBV5-6	TRBJ2-5	CASSLGAGVQETQYF
TRBV7-2	TRBJ1-2	CASTGDRVVGDYGYTF
TRBV9	TRBJ2-3	CASSVSRGASDTQYF
TRBV18	TRBJ2-2	CASSPGSGELFF
TRBV20-1	TRBJ1-1	CSARPSGYATEAFF
TRBV27	TRBJ1-1	CASSSTWTGEGAFF
TRBV12-3/TRBV12-4	TRBJ1-2	CASSSIANYGYTF
TRBV6-1	TRBJ2-7	CASREAPPTFRQYF
TRBV19	TRBJ1-4	CASSTREGLVEKLFF
TRBV13	TRBJ1-5	CASSRRNNQPQHF
TRBV3-1	TRBJ1-3	CASSRGSYRDTIYF